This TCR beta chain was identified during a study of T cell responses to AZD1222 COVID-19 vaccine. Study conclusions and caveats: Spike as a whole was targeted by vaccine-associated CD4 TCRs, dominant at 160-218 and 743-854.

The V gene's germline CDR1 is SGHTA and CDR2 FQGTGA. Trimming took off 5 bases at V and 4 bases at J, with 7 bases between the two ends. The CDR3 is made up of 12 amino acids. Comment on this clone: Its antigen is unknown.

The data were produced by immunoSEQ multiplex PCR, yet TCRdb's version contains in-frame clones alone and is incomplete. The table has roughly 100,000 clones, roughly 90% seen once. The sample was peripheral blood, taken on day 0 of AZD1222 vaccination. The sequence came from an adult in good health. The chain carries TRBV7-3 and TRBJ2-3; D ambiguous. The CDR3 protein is CASSLLSDTQYF. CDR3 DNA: TGTGCCAGCAGCCTACTGTCAGATACGCAGTATTTT.